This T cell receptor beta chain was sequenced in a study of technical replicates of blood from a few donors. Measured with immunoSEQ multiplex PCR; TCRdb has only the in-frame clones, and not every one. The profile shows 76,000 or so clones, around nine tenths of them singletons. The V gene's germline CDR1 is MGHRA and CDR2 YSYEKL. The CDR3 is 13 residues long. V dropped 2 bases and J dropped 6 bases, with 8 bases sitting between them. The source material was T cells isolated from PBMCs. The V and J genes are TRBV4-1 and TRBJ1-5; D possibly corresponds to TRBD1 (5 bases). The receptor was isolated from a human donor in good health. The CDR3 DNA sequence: TGCGCCAGCAGCCAACAGGGTATTCAGCCCCAGCATTTT. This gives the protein CASSQQGIQPQHF.